This T cell receptor beta chain was observed in a study of CD8 T cells in ankylosing spondylitis. Study-wide points: Disease-linked clones displayed a CD8+ phenotype and appeared relatively rarely in peripheral blood. Several of the motif variants were reported before in synovial fluid and blood from reactive arthritis. Clones linked to disease were reported to show significant enrichment in matched ankylosing spondylitis synovial fluid. Ankylosing spondylitis blood appeared to be characterized by a TCR beta motif of eight highly homologous variants.

Germline lookup yields CDR1 SGHTA and CDR2 FQGNSA. V lost 6 bases and J 0 bases, leaving 12 bases between the germline ends. The CDR3 covers 15 residues. Of note for this clonotype: Its antigen is unknown.

Quantitative molecular-barcoded 5'-RACE generated the TCR beta libraries. One entry per CDR3 protein results from TCRdb running MiXCR on the 5' RACE reads. Of hundreds of thousands of distinct CDR3 sequences in the sample, about 11% are singletons; the top ten hold less than 0.65%. This clonotype was sampled from a male donor with ankylosing spondylitis. Input material: blood, either unsorted or a sorted T cell fraction (not recorded which). J is TRBJ2-1 and V is TRBV7-2; D might be TRBD1 (6 bases). The CDR3 here is CASRRTESSYNEQFF. The CDR3 DNA sequence: TGTGCCAGCAGAAGGACAGAGAGCTCCTACAATGAGCAGTTCTTC.